Below, 29 T cell receptor beta chains from the same sample are listed, as sequenced in a study of CXCR3-negative and CXCR3-positive naive CD8 T cells. Preparation of TRB cDNA libraries relied on 5' RACE carrying UMI labels. TCRdb reprocessed the 5' RACE reads and stores each CDR3 protein as one record, lacking DNA. This listing includes tens of thousands of distinct CDR3 sequences. What was sequenced was naive CXCR3- CD8+ T cells from blood. Documented subset: CD45RO-CCR7+CD27+CD95- naive CD8+ T cells lacking CXCR3 (TNR3-). These receptors came from a human donor in good health. Some clones in this sample may be carry-over from other donors' samples.

The V call is TRBV20-1, the J call TRBJ2-3; the TCRdb call, TRBD2, lacks DNA for checking. CDR3 size: 14 residues. Germline-derived CDR1 and CDR2 are DFQATT and SNEGSKA (reference sequence). CDR3 loop: CSARAGLVTDTQYF.

The chain recombines TRBV10-3 with TRBJ1-1. The CDR3 is made up of 21 amino acids. Germline assignment: CDR1 ENHRY and CDR2 SYGVKD. The CDR3 is CAISENPVGKMRKSWNTEAFF.

The V call is TRBV29-1, the J call TRBJ1-6; TCRdb names TRBD1, which stays unverified in the absence of DNA. The CDR3 is 13 amino acids. The germline CDR1 and CDR2 sequences are SQVTM and ANQGSEA. The CDR3 reads CSARDRENSPLHF.

This rearrangement joins TRBV3-1 to TRBJ2-3; absent DNA, TCRdb's TRBD2 call cannot be checked. Germline CDR1 is LGHDT and CDR2 is YNNKEL (reference sequence). The CDR3 consists of 15 residues. The CDR3 loop reads CASSQSGGPLDTQYF.

The gene calls are TRBV21-1 and TRBJ2-7; TCRdb's D gene call, TRBD1, goes unchecked for lack of DNA. TRBV21-1 is designated a pseudogene. The CDR3 length is 17 residues. This CDR3 reads CASSKSRRDRDSYEQYF.

This chain joins TRBV4-3 and TRBJ1-2. Germline loops: CDR1 LGHNA, CDR2 YSLEER. The length of the CDR3 is 15 residues. CDR3: CASSQDRLPYYGYTF.

The J gene is TRBJ2-5, the V gene TRBV10-2. This CDR3 has 14 residues. Germline CDR1 WSHSY, CDR2 SAAADI. This chain's CDR3 is CASSEVRSQETQYF.

The CDR3 sequence: CSASSPQRGNEQYF. The chain joins TRBV20-1 to TRBJ2-7; no DNA is available, so the TRBD2 call from TCRdb remains unchecked. Germline CDR1 DFQATT, CDR2 SNEGSKA (reference sequence). The CDR3 extends over 14 amino acids.

The gene calls are TRBV27 and TRBJ2-3; TCRdb proposes TRBD1, but this gene call is untestable without DNA. CDR1 is MNHEY, CDR2 SMNVEV, per germline (reference sequence). The CDR3 is 16 residues long. CDR3 in amino acids: CASSLSHQGLTDTQYF.

This chain joins TRBV7-6 and TRBJ2-7; TCRdb's D call, TRBD2, is unchecked because there is no DNA. Looked up from germline, CDR1 is SGHVS and CDR2 is FNYEAQ. CDR3 length: 19 residues. CDR3 amino acids: CASSLTHLGPSGEIYEQYF.

The gene calls are TRBV9 and TRBJ2-1; TCRdb's assignment of TRBD1 cannot be checked, as there is no DNA. Germline lookup yields CDR1 SGDLS and CDR2 YYNGEE. CDR3 length: 14 amino acids. CDR3 residues: CASSAPTGFNEQFF.

V and J are TRBV4-3 and TRBJ1-3; the TCRdb call, TRBD1, lacks DNA for checking. The CDR3 is 18 amino acids. Germline CDR1 and CDR2: LGHNA and YSLEER. The CDR3 sequence: CASSQVLGGDSSGNTIYF.

This chain links TRBV19 with TRBJ1-1. The length of the CDR3 is 19 residues. Germline V gene data show CDR1 as LNHDA and CDR2 as SQIVND (reference sequence). The CDR3 protein is CASSILVTRQGFLNTEAFF.

The rearrangement links TRBV29-1 to TRBJ2-7; TCRdb selects TRBD1, and the lack of DNA leaves this call unchecked. The germline gives CDR1 SQVTM, CDR2 ANQGSEA. This CDR3 has 15 amino acids. CDR3 sequence reads: CSALGAGQFFYEQYF.

The chain employs TRBV4-2 and TRBJ2-7; lacking DNA, the TRBD1 call made by TCRdb goes unchecked. Germline-derived CDR1 and CDR2 are LGHNA and YNFKEQ. The CDR3 consists of 15 residues. CDR3 sequence reads: CASSQARTGSYEQYF.

This chain links TRBV29-1 with TRBJ2-6. Germline V gene sequence: CDR1 SQVTM, CDR2 ANQGSEA. This CDR3 has 19 residues. The CDR3 region is CSVEFFNGGLSSGANVLTF. The variable domain in full, completed from reference TRBV29-1 and TRBJ2-6, reads SAVISQKPSRDICQRGTSLTIQCQVDSQVTMMFWYRQQPGQSLTLIATANQGSEATYESGFVIDKFPISRPNLTFSTLTVSNMSPEDSSIYLCSVEFFNGGLSSGANVLTFGAGSRLTVL.

The V and J genes are TRBV7-2 and TRBJ2-1; the D call from TCRdb, TRBD1, cannot be confirmed without DNA. Looked up from germline, CDR1 is SGHTA and CDR2 is FQGNSA. This CDR3 comprises 14 residues. The CDR3 protein is CASSLGTGASEQFF.

The chain uses TRBV12-3 or TRBV12-4 and TRBJ2-5; as DNA is missing, the TRBD1 call by TCRdb cannot be tested. This CDR3 spans 16 amino acids. CDR3 sequence: CASTRGGAWPQETQYF.

This sequence joins TRBV27 and TRBJ2-5; TCRdb outputs TRBD1, but without DNA this stays unchecked. The length of the CDR3 is 11 residues. CDR1 and CDR2 from the germline V gene are MNHEY and SMNVEV (reference sequence). This CDR3 is CASTTGGTQYF.

This chain connects TRBV12-1 to TRBJ1-1; the TCRdb call, TRBD1, lacks DNA for checking. TRBV12-1 is a pseudogene segment. This CDR3 comprises 14 residues. The CDR3: CASSLPGQRAEAFF.

J is TRBJ2-7 and V is TRBV4-3. CDR3 size: 18 residues. The germline CDR1 and CDR2 sequences are LGHNA and YSLEER. The CDR3 spells CASSQEVVGWEPSYEQYF.

The genes are TRBV5-1 and TRBJ1-1. The CDR3 totals 15 residues. Germline V gene data show CDR1 as SGHRS and CDR2 as YFSETQ. CDR3 residues: CASSLSGVQVTEAFF.

This chain connects TRBV7-9 to TRBJ2-7; the D call from TCRdb, TRBD1, cannot be confirmed without DNA. CDR3 size: 15 residues. Germline V CDR1 and CDR2: SEHNR, FQNEAQ (reference sequence). The CDR3: CASSLLAGASYEQYF.

This chain joins TRBV6-5 and TRBJ1-1; TCRdb gives TRBD1 as the D gene, but with no DNA this cannot be confirmed. The germline gives CDR1 MNHEY, CDR2 SVGAGI. The CDR3 is made up of 13 amino acids. This CDR3 is CASSYAGRTEAFF.

V gene TRBV29-1 combines with J gene TRBJ1-2. The CDR3 spans 13 residues. Germline values: CDR1 SQVTM, CDR2 ANQGSEA. The CDR3 spells CSVEDLTDYGYTF.

The V gene is TRBV29-1, the J gene TRBJ2-7; TCRdb outputs TRBD1, but without DNA this stays unchecked. The germline V gene encodes CDR1 SQVTM and CDR2 ANQGSEA. The CDR3 runs to 13 residues. CDR3 loop: CSVVTDRGYEQYF.

The chain couples TRBV14 to TRBJ2-7. This CDR3 is 15 amino acids long. In germline, CDR1 is SGHDN, CDR2 FVKESK. The CDR3 is CASSQDRSGNYEQYF.

CDR3 region: CSVGPVQGNSGYTF. The chain carries TRBV29-1 and TRBJ1-2. Germline CDR1 reads SQVTM; CDR2 reads ANQGSEA. CDR3 length: 14 amino acids. Together with reference TRBV29-1 and TRBJ1-2, the CDR3 gives the full variable domain: SAVISQKPSRDICQRGTSLTIQCQVDSQVTMMFWYRQQPGQSLTLIATANQGSEATYESGFVIDKFPISRPNLTFSTLTVSNMSPEDSSIYLCSVGPVQGNSGYTFGSGTRLTVV.

The genes are TRBV25-1 and TRBJ1-4. Germline values: CDR1 MGHDK, CDR2 SYGVNS. The length of the CDR3 is 18 residues. The CDR3 is CASSELAVTTPTNEKLFF.